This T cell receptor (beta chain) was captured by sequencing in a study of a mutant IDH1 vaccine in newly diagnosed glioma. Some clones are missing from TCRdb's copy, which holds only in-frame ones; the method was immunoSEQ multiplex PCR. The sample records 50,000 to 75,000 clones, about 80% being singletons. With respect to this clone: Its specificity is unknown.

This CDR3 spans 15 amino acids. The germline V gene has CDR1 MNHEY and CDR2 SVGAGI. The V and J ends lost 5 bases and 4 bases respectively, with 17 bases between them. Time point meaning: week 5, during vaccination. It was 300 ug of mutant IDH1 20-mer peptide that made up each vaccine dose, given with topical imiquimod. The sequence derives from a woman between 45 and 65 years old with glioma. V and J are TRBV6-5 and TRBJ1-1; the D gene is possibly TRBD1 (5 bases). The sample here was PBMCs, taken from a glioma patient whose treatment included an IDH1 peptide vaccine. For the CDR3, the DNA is TGTGCCAGCAGTCCCTGGGGGGATTTGAGCACTGAAGCTTTCTTT. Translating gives CASSPWGDLSTEAFF.